The entry below gives a single T cell receptor (beta chain) sequence along with its context. What it binds is unknown. The source of the sample is a study of T cell responses to AZD1222 COVID-19 vaccine. Points from the study as a whole: Targeting of unmutated variant regions was reportedly seen in nearly half of spike-specific TCRs. White British people made up most donors, females outnumbered males, and clonal diversity was possibly underestimated. Recipients of two AZD1222 doses showed rising Spike-specific TCR breadth and depth.

Here immunoSEQ multiplex PCR was the method, and the copy in TCRdb shows in-frame clones only, minus some. The data contain over 45,000 clones, roughly 85% of them seen just once; the ten biggest clones take up around 16%. The CDR3 has 13 residues. Between the trimmed V and J ends, which lost 2 bases and 2 bases, there was a span of 3 bases. This sequence originates from an adult in good health. V usage is TRBV12-3 or TRBV12-4 and J usage is TRBJ2-2, with D uncertain. The input for sequencing was peripheral blood, taken on day 0 of AZD1222 vaccination. DNA for the CDR3: TGTGCCAGCAGTTTAAGTAACACCGGGGAGCTGTTTTTT. Protein: CASSLSNTGELFF.